The rows below give T cell receptor beta chains drawn from one sample of a study of CD8 T cells in Susac syndrome. One entry per CDR3 protein, called by TCRdb with MiXCR from the immunoSEQ multiplex PCR reads. The top ten clones hold roughly 0.2% of a sample with roughly 140,000 distinct CDR3 sequences, around 96% of them seen once. Sequenced: CD8+ T cells from PBMCs. These receptors all stem from a human donor with multiple sclerosis. The CDR3 runs from the conserved cysteine through the conserved F or W. The order of the fields is V gene, D gene, CDR3 length, J gene, CDR3 protein. D genes are given only for firm matches.

V gene: TRBV5-4; D gene: -; CDR3 length: 17; J gene: TRBJ2-2; CDR3 protein: CASSLAGDTSNTGELFF
V gene: TRBV27; D gene: TRBD1; CDR3 length: 14; J gene: TRBJ1-2; CDR3 protein: CASSSDRVNYGYTF
V gene: TRBV18; D gene: -; CDR3 length: 12; J gene: TRBJ1-1; CDR3 protein: CASSPGTPQAFF
V gene: TRBV20-1; D gene: -; CDR3 length: 13; J gene: TRBJ2-7; CDR3 protein: CSARGLDGYEQYF
V gene: TRBV5-6; D gene: TRBD1; CDR3 length: 17; J gene: TRBJ1-5; CDR3 protein: CAILNRDRGLGNQPQHF
V gene: TRBV12-3/TRBV12-4; D gene: TRBD1; CDR3 length: 14; J gene: TRBJ2-5; CDR3 protein: CASSFQDRGETQYF
V gene: TRBV7-2; D gene: -; CDR3 length: 16; J gene: TRBJ2-2; CDR3 protein: CASSLGSGEGHGELFF
V gene: TRBV20-1; D gene: -; CDR3 length: 12; J gene: TRBJ2-1; CDR3 protein: CSAPEQASEQFF
V gene: TRBV27; D gene: -; CDR3 length: 11; J gene: TRBJ2-1; CDR3 protein: CASSQLNEQFF
V gene: TRBV27; D gene: -; CDR3 length: 13; J gene: TRBJ2-7; CDR3 protein: CASSNLGGYEQYF
V gene: TRBV27; D gene: -; CDR3 length: 15; J gene: TRBJ1-6; CDR3 protein: CASRGTISSESPLHF
V gene: TRBV19; D gene: -; CDR3 length: 17; J gene: TRBJ2-1; CDR3 protein: CASSVLSPRLLPREQFF
V gene: TRBV27; D gene: TRBD1; CDR3 length: 15; J gene: TRBJ2-1; CDR3 protein: CASSSDRGHYNEQFF
V gene: TRBV6-2/TRBV6-3; D gene: -; CDR3 length: 13; J gene: TRBJ2-1; CDR3 protein: CASGRGRDNEQFF
V gene: TRBV2; D gene: -; CDR3 length: 18; J gene: TRBJ2-3; CDR3 protein: CASSVPAETRNFEDTQYF
V gene: TRBV20-1; D gene: -; CDR3 length: 13; J gene: TRBJ1-1; CDR3 protein: CSASTGQNTEAFF
V gene: TRBV29-1; D gene: -; CDR3 length: 16; J gene: TRBJ1-3; CDR3 protein: CSAGPGLEESGNTIYF
V gene: TRBV5-6; D gene: TRBD1; CDR3 length: 14; J gene: TRBJ2-7; CDR3 protein: CASSAGTAIYEQYF